Sequencing of this T cell receptor (beta chain) was carried out in a study of blood T cell repertoires in COVID-19. Background on the study: Acute and convalescent COVID-19 specimens originated in the United States, Italy and Spain. Nucleic acid was either cDNA or gDNA, and it came from T cells, B-cell-depleted T cells, or PBMCs.

Source study methods: Reference gene primer amplification in the assay estimated nucleated cell counts. Data came from immunoSEQ multiplex PCR; TCRdb stores just in-frame clones and leaves some out. That table supplies the V and J calls and clone size; D and trimming were determined from the DNA. The profile shows some 180,000 clones, about 80% of them singletons. This CDR3 comprises 14 residues. V gave up 0 bases and J gave up 7 bases, with 13 bases separating them. Germline V gene lookup returns CDR1 GTSNPN and CDR2 SVGIG (reference sequence). This clone has just one count. The clonotype was recovered from a man aged 60-69 years with acute or convalescent COVID-19. The rearrangement links TRBV30 to TRBJ1-5; weak D call: TRBD1 (6 bases). The sample comprised peripheral blood. The CDR3 nucleotides are TGTGCCTGGAGTGTACGGGGGGGCCAACAGCCCCAGCATTTT. It specifies CAWSVRGGQQPQHF.